The 16 T cell receptor beta chains given below trace back to one sample, sequenced in a study of Ad26.COV2.S vaccination and SARS-CoV-2 variants. TCRdb's copy holds only in-frame clones and misses some; the assay was immunoSEQ multiplex PCR. The sample holds about 390,000 clones, 80% to 90% seen once. Noted treatment: about 20 received Ad26.COV2.S at low or high dose, single or two shots; five or six received placebo; per-sample allocation not given. The investigators took samples on day 63 after the first vaccine or placebo injection. The sequences come from peripheral blood, collected in a trial of Ad26.COV2.S vaccine versus placebo. The receptors here all came from a person between 18 and 60 years old who received the Ad26.COV2.S COVID-19 vaccine or a placebo.

The gene calls are TRBV6-4 and TRBJ1-6, with TRBD1 identical over 9 bases. Germline CDR1 MRHNA, CDR2 SNTAGT. V trimming: 7 bases; J trimming: 8 bases; junction bases outside the gene matches: 12. The CDR3 runs to 16 residues. The DNA of the CDR3 is TGTGCCAGCAAAAAGCCACAGGGGGCAGGATATTCACCCCTCCACTTT. Its protein is CASKKPQGAGYSPLHF.

This clone was seen a single time. The chain employs TRBV27 and TRBJ1-5, with 10 bases aligning to TRBD1. The CDR3 sequence is 15 residues long. Germline V gene lookup returns CDR1 MNHEY and CDR2 SMNVEV (reference sequence). V dropped 0 bases and J dropped 6; count of bases not matched to a gene: 2. The DNA for the CDR3 is TGTGCCAGCAGTTTATCATGGACAGGGGGTCAGCCCCAGCATTTT. It yields the protein CASSLSWTGGQPQHF.

This clone has a single count. The V gene is TRBV5-4, the J gene TRBJ2-7, with a possible D match to TRBD1 (7 bases). Trimming stripped 1 base from V and 3 bases from J, with 17 bases between. This CDR3 comprises 16 residues. The germline V gene encodes CDR1 SGHNT and CDR2 YYREEE (reference sequence). CDR3 sequence (DNA): TGTGCCAGCAGCTTGTATGGCAGGGGGGCTGACTACGAGCAGTACTTC. It is translated as CASSLYGRGADYEQYF.

The CDR3 nucleotides are TGTGCCAGCAGCCCCTGGGGGGCATCGGGCACTGAAGCTTTCTTT. As protein: CASSPWGASGTEAFF. The V call is TRBV7-6, the J call TRBJ1-1; tentative D call: TRBD1 (6 bases). The CDR3 is 15 amino acids. The V and J ends lost 5 bases and 4 bases respectively, with 17 bases between them. The germline V gene encodes CDR1 SGHVS and CDR2 FNYEAQ.

The chain has TRBV2 and TRBJ2-3, with 8 bases matching TRBD1. Germline CDR1 and CDR2: SNHLY and FYNNEI. J gave up 2 bases and V 9 bases, and 4 bases lay outside the gene matches. This CDR3 is built from 13 residues. The CDR3 bases are TGTGCCAGAACAGGGGGAGACACAGATACGCAGTATTTT. It specifies CARTGGDTDTQYF.

In the case of this clone: Other nucleotide sequences in the sample specify the same CDR3. The rearrangement joins TRBV2 to TRBJ1-5, with D uncertain. Germline values: CDR1 SNHLY, CDR2 FYNNEI. Trimming shortened V by 3 bases and J by 0 bases, and 0 bases separated the two germline ends. The CDR3 has 12 residues. The CDR3 reads CASSDSNQPQHF. CDR3 in DNA: TGTGCCAGCAGTGATAGCAATCAGCCCCAGCATTTT.

This clone was recorded only once. V usage is TRBV3-1 (or the pseudogene TRBV3-2) and J usage is TRBJ2-5; D is perhaps TRBD1 or TRBD2 (7 bases each). V lost 3 bases and J 5 bases, leaving 16 bases between the germline ends. There are 15 residues in the CDR3. CDR1 LGHDT and CDR2 YNNKEL come from the germline V gene (reference sequence). The CDR3 nucleotides are TGTGCCAGCAGCCACGTCAGGGGGGGTTTCGAGACCCAGTACTTC. It translates to CASSHVRGGFETQYF.

The gene calls are TRBV6-5 and TRBJ1-1, with a possible D match to TRBD1 (5 bases). V was clipped by 6 bases and J by 13 bases, with 21 bases between them. CDR3 size: 13 residues. Germline CDR1 MNHEY, CDR2 SVGAGI. The CDR3 is CASSPVGALSDFF. The CDR3, as DNA: TGTGCCAGCAGCCCCGTCGGGGCCCTTTCTGATTTCTTT.

The J gene is TRBJ1-1, the V gene TRBV3-1 (or the pseudogene TRBV3-2); 7 bases are shared with TRBD1. From germline, CDR1 is LGHDT and CDR2 YNNKEL (reference sequence). Losses at the gene ends were 7 bases for V and 5 bases for J; bases not matched to a gene: 16. This CDR3 contains 16 residues. The CDR3 sequence is CASTSRITDRATEAFF. Written as DNA, the CDR3 is TGTGCCAGCACCTCAAGGATCACCGACAGGGCAACTGAAGCTTTCTTT.

The genes are TRBV19 and TRBJ2-3; a possible D gene is TRBD1 (5 bases). Germline V gene sequence: CDR1 LNHDA, CDR2 SQIVND (reference sequence). Trimming cost V 4 bases and J 4 bases, with 12 bases left between them. CDR3 size: 14 residues. The chain's CDR3 is CASSKVGAADTQYF. The DNA for the CDR3 is TGTGCCAGTAGTAAGGTAGGGGCGGCAGATACGCAGTATTTT.

This clone was observed a few times. In DNA, the CDR3 is TGTGCCAGCAGACCCGGGGGGGCCGCCACCGGGGAGCTGTTTTTT. Its translation is CASRPGGAATGELFF. The chain carries TRBV27 and TRBJ2-2; 8 bases line up with TRBD2. V lost 6 bases, J lost 4 bases, and 7 bases stayed unmatched. The germline gives CDR1 MNHEY, CDR2 SMNVEV (reference sequence). This CDR3 has 15 residues.

This chain connects TRBV5-6 to TRBJ1-2; the D gene is possibly TRBD1 (5 bases). The CDR3 runs 13 residues. Germline loops: CDR1 SGHDT, CDR2 YYEEEE. Deletions cut 2 bases from V and 6 bases from J, with 11 bases between. The CDR3 DNA follows: TGTGCCAGCAGCTTAAAGGGGCAAGATGGCTACACCTTC. Its protein product is CASSLKGQDGYTF.

This sequence joins TRBV24-1 and TRBJ2-1; no firm D call. V was shortened by 5 bases and J by 10 bases, with 17 bases between the two germline ends. The length of the CDR3 is 14 residues. Germline V gene sequence: CDR1 KGHDR, CDR2 SFDVKD. The CDR3 nucleotides read TGTGCCACCAGTGCCGGAATACGGAGATCCGAGCAGTTCTTC. As protein: CATSAGIRRSEQFF.

V usage is TRBV29-1 and J usage is TRBJ2-4, with TRBD2 identical over 8 bases. The CDR3 totals 12 residues. CDR1 is SQVTM, CDR2 ANQGSEA, per germline. Germline trimming cut 6 bases from V and 7 bases from J; bases unmatched to any gene: 5. Here the CDR3 reads CSVKAGDNIQYF. The CDR3 DNA reads TGCAGCGTAAAAGCGGGGGATAACATTCAGTACTTC.

This clone was detected ten times or more. V and J are TRBV6-5 and TRBJ1-6, with a possible D match to TRBD1 (5 bases). CDR1 and CDR2 from the germline V gene are MNHEY and SVGAGI. V shed 6 bases and J shed 7 bases, with 16 bases lying between them. CDR3 size: 15 residues. The CDR3 region is CASRIAGTVNSPLHF. The DNA for the CDR3 is TGTGCCAGCAGAATCGCCGGGACGGTAAATTCACCCCTCCACTTT.

V usage is TRBV9 and J usage is TRBJ1-2, with D possibly being TRBD1 (5 bases). This CDR3 is 13 amino acids long. Deletions cut 3 bases from V and 8 bases from J, with 14 bases between. The germline CDR1 and CDR2 sequences are SGDLS and YYNGEE. This chain's CDR3 is CASSAWTGGGYTF. For the CDR3, the DNA is TGTGCCAGCAGCGCCTGGACTGGGGGAGGCTACACCTTC. The variable domain in full, with the rest retrieved from reference TRBV9 and TRBJ1-2, is DSGVTQTPKHLITATGQRVTLRCSPRSGDLSVYWYQQSLDQGLQFLIQYYNGEERAKGNILERFSAQQFPDLHSELNLSSLELGDSALYFCASSAWTGGGYTFGSGTRLTVV.